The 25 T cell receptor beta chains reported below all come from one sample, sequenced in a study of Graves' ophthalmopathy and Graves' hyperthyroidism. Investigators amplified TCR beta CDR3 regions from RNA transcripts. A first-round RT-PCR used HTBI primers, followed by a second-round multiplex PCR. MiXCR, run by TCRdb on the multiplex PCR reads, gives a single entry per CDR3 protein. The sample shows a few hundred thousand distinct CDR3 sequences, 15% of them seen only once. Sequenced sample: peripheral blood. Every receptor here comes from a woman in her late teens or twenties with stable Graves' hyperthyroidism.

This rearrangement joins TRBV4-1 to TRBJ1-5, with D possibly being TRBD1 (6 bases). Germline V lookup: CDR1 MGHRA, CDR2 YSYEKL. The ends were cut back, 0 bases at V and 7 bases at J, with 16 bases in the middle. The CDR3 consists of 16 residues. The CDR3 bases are TGCGCCAGCAGCCAAGATCCGGGGGGCAGGTACCAGCCCCAGCATTTT. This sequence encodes CASSQDPGGRYQPQHF.

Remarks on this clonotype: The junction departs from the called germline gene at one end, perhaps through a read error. The CDR3 spells CASSPGVRDTEAFF. The CDR3 nucleotides are TGCGCCAGCAGCCCGGGTGTGAGAGACACTGAAGCTTTCTTT. The chain combines TRBV7-8 with TRBJ1-1; no clear D. There are 14 residues in the CDR3. Germline V gives CDR1 SGHVS, CDR2 FQNEAQ.

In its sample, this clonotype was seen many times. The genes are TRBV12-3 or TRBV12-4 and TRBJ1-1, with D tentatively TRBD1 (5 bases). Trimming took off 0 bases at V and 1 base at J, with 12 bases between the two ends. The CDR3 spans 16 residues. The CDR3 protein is CASSLAGPGSNTEAFF. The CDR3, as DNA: TGTGCCAGCAGTTTAGCGGGGCCGGGGTCGAACACTGAAGCTTTCTTT.

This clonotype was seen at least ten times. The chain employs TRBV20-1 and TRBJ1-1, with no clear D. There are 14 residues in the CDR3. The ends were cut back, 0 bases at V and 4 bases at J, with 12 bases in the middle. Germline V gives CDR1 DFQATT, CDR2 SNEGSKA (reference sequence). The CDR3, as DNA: TGCAGTGCTAGAGATCGGGGTAGAGGCACTGAAGCTTTCTTT. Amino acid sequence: CSARDRGRGTEAFF.

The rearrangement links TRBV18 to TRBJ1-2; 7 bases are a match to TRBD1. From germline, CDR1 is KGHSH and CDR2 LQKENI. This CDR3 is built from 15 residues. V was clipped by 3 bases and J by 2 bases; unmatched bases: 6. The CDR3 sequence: CASSPSGGTNYGYTF. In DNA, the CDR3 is TGTGCCAGCTCACCCTCAGGGGGGACGAACTATGGCTACACCTTC. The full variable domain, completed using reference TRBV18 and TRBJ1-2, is NAGVMQNPRHLVRRRGQEARLRCSPMKGHSHVYWYRQLPEEGLKFMVYLQKENIIDESGMPKERFSAEFPKEGPSILRIQQVVRGDSAAYFCASSPSGGTNYGYTFGSGTRLTVV.

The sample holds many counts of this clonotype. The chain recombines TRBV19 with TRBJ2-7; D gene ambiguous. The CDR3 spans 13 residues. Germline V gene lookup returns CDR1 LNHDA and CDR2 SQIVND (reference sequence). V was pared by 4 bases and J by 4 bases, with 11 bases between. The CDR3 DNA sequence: TGTGCCAGTAGTAACAGTCCCTTTTACGAGCAGTACTTC. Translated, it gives CASSNSPFYEQYF.

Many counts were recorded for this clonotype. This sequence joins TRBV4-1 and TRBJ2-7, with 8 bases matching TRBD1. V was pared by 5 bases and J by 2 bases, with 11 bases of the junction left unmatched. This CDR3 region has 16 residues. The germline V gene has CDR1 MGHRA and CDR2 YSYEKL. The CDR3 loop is CASSNTDRGLPYEQYF. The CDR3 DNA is TGCGCCAGCAGCAACACAGACAGGGGATTACCCTACGAGCAGTACTTC.

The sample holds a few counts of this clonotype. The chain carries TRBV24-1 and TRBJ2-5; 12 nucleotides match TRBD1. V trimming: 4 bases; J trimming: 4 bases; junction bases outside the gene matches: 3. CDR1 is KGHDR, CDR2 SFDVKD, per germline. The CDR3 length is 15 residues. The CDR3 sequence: CATSDWDRGRETQYF. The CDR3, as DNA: TGTGCCACCAGTGACTGGGACAGGGGGCGAGAGACCCAGTACTTC.

The CDR3 sequence: CASSFPGGGLQGETQYF. The CDR3 DNA reads TGTGCCAGCAGTTTCCCCGGGGGGGGGTTACAGGGAGAGACCCAGTACTTC. The V gene is TRBV12-3 or TRBV12-4, the J gene TRBJ2-5; 8 bases agree with TRBD2. Trimming took 3 bases from V and 4 from J; bases not matched to a gene: 13. The CDR3 totals 17 residues.

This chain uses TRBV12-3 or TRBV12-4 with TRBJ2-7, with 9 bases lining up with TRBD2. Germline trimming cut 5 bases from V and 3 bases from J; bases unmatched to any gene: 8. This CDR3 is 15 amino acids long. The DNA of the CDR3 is TGTGCCAGCAGTGGCAGCCTAGCGGGACGCTACGAGCAGTACTTC. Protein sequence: CASSGSLAGRYEQYF.

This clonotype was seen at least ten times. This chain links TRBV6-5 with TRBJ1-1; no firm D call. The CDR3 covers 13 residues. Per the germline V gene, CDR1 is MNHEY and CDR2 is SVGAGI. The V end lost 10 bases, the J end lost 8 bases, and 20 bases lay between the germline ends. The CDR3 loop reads CATLMSLGGEAFF. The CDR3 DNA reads TGTGCCACCCTTATGAGTCTGGGCGGGGAAGCTTTCTTT.

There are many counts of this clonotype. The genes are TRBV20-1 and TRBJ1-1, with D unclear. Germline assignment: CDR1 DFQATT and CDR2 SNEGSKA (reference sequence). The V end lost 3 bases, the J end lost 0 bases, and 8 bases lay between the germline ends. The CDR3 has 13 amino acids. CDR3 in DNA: TGCAGTGCTAGCCTCAAGGTGAACACTGAAGCTTTCTTT. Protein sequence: CSASLKVNTEAFF.

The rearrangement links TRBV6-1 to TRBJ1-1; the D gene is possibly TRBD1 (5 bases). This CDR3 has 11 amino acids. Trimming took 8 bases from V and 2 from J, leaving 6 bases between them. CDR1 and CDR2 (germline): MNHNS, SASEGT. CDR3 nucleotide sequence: TGTGCCAGCCAGGGAAACACTGAAGCTTTCTTT. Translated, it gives CASQGNTEAFF.

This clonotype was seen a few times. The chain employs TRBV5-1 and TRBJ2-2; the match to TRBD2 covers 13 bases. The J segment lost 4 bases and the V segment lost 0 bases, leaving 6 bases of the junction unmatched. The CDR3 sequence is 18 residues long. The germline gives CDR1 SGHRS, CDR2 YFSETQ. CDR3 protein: CASSLVGLAGIGTGELFF. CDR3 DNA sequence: TGCGCCAGCAGCTTGGTGGGACTAGCGGGGATTGGCACCGGGGAGCTGTTTTTT.

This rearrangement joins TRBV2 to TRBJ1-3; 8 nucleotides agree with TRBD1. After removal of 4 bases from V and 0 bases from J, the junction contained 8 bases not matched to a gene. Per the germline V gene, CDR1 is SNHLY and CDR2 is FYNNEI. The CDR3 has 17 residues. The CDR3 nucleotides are TGTGCCAGCAGTGTATACAGGGGGATACACTCTGGAAACACCATATATTTT. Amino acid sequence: CASSVYRGIHSGNTIYF.

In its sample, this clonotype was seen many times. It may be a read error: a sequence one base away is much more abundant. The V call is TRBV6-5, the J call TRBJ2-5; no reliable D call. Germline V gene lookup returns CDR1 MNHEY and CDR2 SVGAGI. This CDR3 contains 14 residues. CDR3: CASSYVAEQETKYF. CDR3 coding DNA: TGTGCCAGCAGTTACGTGGCGGAGCAAGAGACCAAGTACTTC.

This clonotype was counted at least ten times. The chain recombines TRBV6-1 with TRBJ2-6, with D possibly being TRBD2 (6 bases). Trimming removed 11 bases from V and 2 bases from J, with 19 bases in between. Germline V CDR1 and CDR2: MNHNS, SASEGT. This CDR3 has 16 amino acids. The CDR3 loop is CASSPAGSTGANVLTF. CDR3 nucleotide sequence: TGTGCCTCCTCTCCGGCGGGGTCCACTGGGGCCAACGTCCTGACTTTC.

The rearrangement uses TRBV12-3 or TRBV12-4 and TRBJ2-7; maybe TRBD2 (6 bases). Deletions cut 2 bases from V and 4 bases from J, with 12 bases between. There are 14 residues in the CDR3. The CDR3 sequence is CASSLIGRPYEQYF. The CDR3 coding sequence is TGTGCCAGCAGTTTAATCGGGAGACCTTACGAGCAGTACTTC.

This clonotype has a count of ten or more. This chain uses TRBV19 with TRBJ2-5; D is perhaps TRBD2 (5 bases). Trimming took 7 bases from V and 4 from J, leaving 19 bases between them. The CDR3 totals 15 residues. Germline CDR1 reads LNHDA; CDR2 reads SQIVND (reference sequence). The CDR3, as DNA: TGTGCCAGTACCCCCGACGAGGGTTCGGGAGAGACCCAGTACTTC. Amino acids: CASTPDEGSGETQYF.

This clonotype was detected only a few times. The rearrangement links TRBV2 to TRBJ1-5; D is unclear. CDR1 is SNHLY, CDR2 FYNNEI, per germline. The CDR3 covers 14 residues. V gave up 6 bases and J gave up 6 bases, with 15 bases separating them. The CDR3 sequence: CASRSQPSFQPQHF. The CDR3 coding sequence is TGTGCCAGCAGATCTCAGCCCAGTTTTCAGCCCCAGCATTTT.

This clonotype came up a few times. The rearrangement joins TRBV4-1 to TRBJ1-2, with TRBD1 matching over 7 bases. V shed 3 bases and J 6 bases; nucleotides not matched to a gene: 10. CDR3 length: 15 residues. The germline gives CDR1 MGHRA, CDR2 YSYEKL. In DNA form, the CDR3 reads TGCGCCAGCAGCCAGCTACCCGACAGGGTCGATGGCTACACCTTC. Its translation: CASSQLPDRVDGYTF.

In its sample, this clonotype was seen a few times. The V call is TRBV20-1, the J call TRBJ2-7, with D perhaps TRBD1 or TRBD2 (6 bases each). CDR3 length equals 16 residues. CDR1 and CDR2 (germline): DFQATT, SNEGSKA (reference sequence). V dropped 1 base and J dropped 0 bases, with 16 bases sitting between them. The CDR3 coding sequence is TGCAGTGCTAGAGGCAGGGGAGGTTTAAGCTCCTACGAGCAGTACTTC. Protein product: CSARGRGGLSSYEQYF.

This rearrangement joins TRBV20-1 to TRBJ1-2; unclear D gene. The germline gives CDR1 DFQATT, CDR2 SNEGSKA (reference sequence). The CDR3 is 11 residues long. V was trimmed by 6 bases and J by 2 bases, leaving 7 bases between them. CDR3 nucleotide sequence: TGCAGTGCAGACGGGAACTATGGCTACACCTTC. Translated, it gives CSADGNYGYTF.

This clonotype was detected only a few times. CDR3 protein: CASGTPLTGYGYTF. DNA for the CDR3: TGTGCTAGTGGTACCCCGCTGACAGGGTATGGCTACACCTTC. This rearrangement joins TRBV12-5 to TRBJ1-2, with 7 bases lining up with TRBD1. V gave up 5 bases and J gave up 5 bases; unmatched junction bases: 8. The CDR3 has 14 amino acids. From germline, CDR1 is LGHNT and CDR2 FRNRAP.

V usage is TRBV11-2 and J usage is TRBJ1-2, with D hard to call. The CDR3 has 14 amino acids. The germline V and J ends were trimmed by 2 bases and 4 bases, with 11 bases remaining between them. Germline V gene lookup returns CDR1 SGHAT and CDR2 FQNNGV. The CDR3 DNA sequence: TGTGCCAGCAGCTTATCCAGTCTAGTCTATGGCTACACCTTC. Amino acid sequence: CASSLSSLVYGYTF.